This T cell receptor (beta chain) was profiled in a study of cytomegalovirus exposure and HLA in healthy donors. Researchers ran the PCR with 60 Vbeta and 13 Jbeta primers. The assay was immunoSEQ multiplex PCR, and TCRdb's table has in-frame clones only and misses some. The sample is made up of 200,000 to 250,000 clones, and the top ten hold about 1% of it. CDR3 size: 17 residues. V lost 4 bases to trimming and J lost 2 bases; unmatched junction nucleotides: 8. Germline V gives CDR1 SGHDT, CDR2 YYEEEE. The chain recombines TRBV5-6 with TRBJ2-3; TRBD1 agrees at 12 bases. The origin of this receptor is a woman aged 25 to 39 in good health and CMV-seropositive. What was sequenced was PBMCs. The CDR3: CASSLWDRGRNTDTQYF. CDR3 bases: TGTGCCAGCAGCCTCTGGGACAGGGGGCGCAACACAGATACGCAGTATTTT.